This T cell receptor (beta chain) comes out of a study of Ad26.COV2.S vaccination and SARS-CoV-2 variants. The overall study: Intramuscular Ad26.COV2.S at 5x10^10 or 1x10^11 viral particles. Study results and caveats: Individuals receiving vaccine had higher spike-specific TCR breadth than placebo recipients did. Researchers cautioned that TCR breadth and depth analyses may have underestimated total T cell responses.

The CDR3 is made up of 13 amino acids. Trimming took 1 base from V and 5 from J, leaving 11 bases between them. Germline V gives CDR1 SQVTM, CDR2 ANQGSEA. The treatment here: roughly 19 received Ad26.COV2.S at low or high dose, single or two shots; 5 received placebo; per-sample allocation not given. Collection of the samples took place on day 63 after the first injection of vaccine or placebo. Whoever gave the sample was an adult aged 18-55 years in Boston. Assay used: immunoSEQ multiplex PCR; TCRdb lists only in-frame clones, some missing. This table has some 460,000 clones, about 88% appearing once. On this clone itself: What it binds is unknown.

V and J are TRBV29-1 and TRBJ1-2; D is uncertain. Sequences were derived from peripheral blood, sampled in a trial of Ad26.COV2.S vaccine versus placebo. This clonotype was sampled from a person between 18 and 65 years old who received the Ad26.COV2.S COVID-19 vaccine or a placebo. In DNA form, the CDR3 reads TGCAGCGTTGAAGTCACTTTCGAGTATGGCTACACCTTC. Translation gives CSVEVTFEYGYTF.